This T cell receptor (beta chain) was sequenced for a study of neurological immune-mediated disorders. Study findings and constraints: No CDR3 amino acid sequences recurred among expanded clones across subjects, suggesting private repertoires in all groups.

2 million PBMCs stored at -80 C were the source of the unsorted libraries. 5'RACE with 10-nucleotide random UMIs produced the cDNA. Every sequencing run gave over 190 million TCR-beta sequences, taken from 15-18 subjects. Each CDR3 protein gets one entry after TCRdb re-called the 5' RACE reads with MiXCR. The sample has 50,000 or so distinct CDR3 sequences, under 13% seen once. Germline V gene lookup returns CDR1 SGHRS and CDR2 YFSETQ. The CDR3 loop spans 15 amino acids. With V trimmed by 4 bases and J by 6 bases, 10 bases remained unmatched. This clonotype was observed at least ten times. Its antigen is unidentified.

V is TRBV5-1 and J is TRBJ2-1; 7 nucleotides agree with TRBD1. The clonotype was recovered from a woman between 40 and 55 years old with HTLV-1-associated myelopathy (HAM/TSP). Input material: PBMCs. CDR3 sequence reads: CASSPSPPGGNEQFF. The CDR3 DNA follows: TGCGCCAGCAGCCCCTCCCCCCCAGGGGGCAATGAGCAGTTCTTC.